This TCR beta chain was sequenced in a study of cytomegalovirus exposure and HLA in healthy donors. Study results and caveats: In a later analysis, TCR association rates varied by HLA locus: DRB1 most, HLA-C fewest. Another analysis was done later, and it associated 16,951 TCR beta sequences with HLA alleles at 0.05 false discovery rate. In presence/absence analyses, roughly uniform sequencing depth across donors was assumed. Reportedly, fewer N-insertions than the roughly 690-donor mean appeared in an Asian-associated ancestry cluster in a later analysis.

With regard to this clone: Antigen specificity is unknown.

Use of 60 Vbeta and 13 Jbeta primers characterized the PCR. Here immunoSEQ multiplex PCR was the method, and the copy in TCRdb shows in-frame clones only, minus some. Here the sample spans approximately 160,000 clones, just over 75% being singletons. V was pared by 3 bases and J by 7 bases, with 12 bases between. This CDR3 spans 13 amino acids. CDR1 and CDR2 (germline): LNHDA, SQIVND (reference sequence). The rearrangement links TRBV19 to TRBJ1-1, with TRBD1 as a possible D gene (5 bases). Sequenced input: PBMCs. This TCR was sampled from a woman in her thirties or forties in good health and CMV-seronegative. CDR3 region: CASSMGQTFEAFF. As DNA, the CDR3 is TGTGCCAGTAGTATGGGGCAGACGTTTGAAGCTTTCTTT.